This T cell receptor (beta chain) was found in a study of shared clonotypes between healthy human individuals. TCRdb keeps only in-frame clones here, not all; method: immunoSEQ multiplex PCR. The sample comprises 850,000 to 1,100,000 clones, approximately 80% of which are singletons, and roughly 0.9% rests with the top ten. The CDR3 extends over 15 amino acids. Germline V lookup: CDR1 SGHTA, CDR2 FQGTGA. V trimming: 4 bases; J trimming: 1 base; junction bases outside the gene matches: 4. V gene TRBV7-3 combines with J gene TRBJ2-1, with TRBD2 identical over 7 bases. This receptor was obtained from a man aged 18 to 30 in good health. Some clones in this sample may be carry-over from other donors' samples. The sample consisted of memory CD4+ T cells from PBMCs. Subset of the sample: CD45RA-negative fraction. This chain's CDR3 is CASSSASGSYNEQFF. CDR3 DNA: TGTGCCAGCAGCTCAGCTAGCGGTTCCTACAATGAGCAGTTCTTC.